This TCR beta chain was observed in a study of blood T cell repertoires in COVID-19. Germline trimming cut 3 bases from V and 3 bases from J; bases unmatched to any gene: 6. The CDR3 runs to 15 residues. The germline V gene encodes CDR1 SGHNT and CDR2 YENEEA. Produced via immunoSEQ multiplex PCR; TCRdb's table is partial and in-frame only. This table has around 200,000 clones, 65% to 90% appearing once. What was sequenced was peripheral blood. The chain recombines TRBV11-3 with TRBJ1-2; TRBD1 aligns across 8 bases. This clonotype originated in an elderly man with acute or convalescent COVID-19. CDR3 nucleotides: TGTGCCAGCAGCTTGCAGGGGGCAAATGACTATGGCTACACCTTC. Translated: CASSLQGANDYGYTF.